The sequence of this T cell receptor beta chain was determined in a study of blood T cell repertoires in COVID-19. Study details: The samples span acute and convalescent COVID-19 from the United States, Italy and Spain. T cells, B-cell-depleted T cells, or PBMCs supplied cDNA or gDNA.

The authors' processing: Amplified reference gene primers provided the basis for estimating nucleated cell counts. The assay was immunoSEQ multiplex PCR, and TCRdb's table has in-frame clones only and misses some. Clone size and V and J calls were adopted from that table, with D and trimming inferred from the DNA. The sample shows tens of thousands of clones, around 84% of them seen only once. This CDR3 has 16 amino acids. The trim removed 8 bases at V and 2 bases at J, leaving 11 bases unmatched. CDR1 and CDR2 (germline): MNHEY, SMNVEV (reference sequence). The chain joins TRBV27 to TRBJ2-3; 9 positions match TRBD1. The sample taken for sequencing was peripheral blood. This TCR came from a man in his 70s with acute or convalescent COVID-19. The CDR3 coding sequence is TGTGCCAGCCAGACGGGACAGGGATTACCCACAGATACGCAGTATTTT. Translating gives CASQTGQGLPTDTQYF.